The 25 T cell receptor beta chains below all came from one sample that was sequenced in a study of CDR3 diversity in severe acne. TCRdb fed the PCR reads into MiXCR, producing one record per CDR3 protein. This table has approximately 80,000 distinct CDR3 sequences, under 65% appearing once. Sequencing input: blood. The source of these receptors is a male donor in good health, without acne.

For this clonotype: A read error may account for a junction end that differs from germline. The chain has TRBV6-4 and TRBJ1-1, with D tentatively TRBD1 (5 bases). Germline V gives CDR1 MRHNA, CDR2 SNTAGT. The CDR3 runs 15 residues. The CDR3 sequence: CAGSDSNQGGAEAFF. CDR3 bases: TGTGCCGGCAGTGACTCGAATCAGGGCGGCGCTGAAGCTTTCTTT.

This chain joins TRBV7-3 and TRBJ2-7, with 9 bases matching TRBD1. This CDR3 region has 13 residues. Germline V CDR1 and CDR2: SGHTA, FQGTGA. Trimming at V came to 8 bases and at J to 2 bases, leaving 4 bases not matched to a gene. CDR3 nucleotides: TGTGCCAGCCGCGACAGGGGGGCCTACGAGCAGTACTTC. As protein: CASRDRGAYEQYF.

This clonotype appeared once. The DNA is left out, because the CDR3 cannot be placed on it with certainty; the CDR3 is given as TCRdb lists it. This chain connects TRBV7-8 to TRBJ1-3. A total of 22 residues make up the CDR3, ends included. Germline V gene data show CDR1 as SGHVS and CDR2 as FQNEAQ. CDR3: CASSSPTGREGYTFGARNTIYF.

The chain combines TRBV5-1 with TRBJ1-3, with TRBD1 as a possible D gene (5 bases). The V end was cut by 2 bases, the J end by 4 bases, with 10 bases between. The CDR3 runs 14 residues. Germline CDR1 reads SGHRS; CDR2 reads YFSETQ. The CDR3 nucleotides are TGCGCCAGCAGCTTAGCGGGGCAAGGAAACACCATATATTTT. Translation: CASSLAGQGNTIYF.

The rearrangement uses TRBV29-1 and TRBJ2-1, with 13 nucleotides matching TRBD2. Germline CDR1 is SQVTM and CDR2 is ANQGSEA. The J segment lost 9 bases and the V segment lost 6 bases, leaving 5 bases of the junction unmatched. This CDR3 contains 13 residues. The CDR3 is CSVTSGGATEQFF. The CDR3 nucleotides are TGCAGCGTAACTAGCGGGGGGGCCACTGAGCAGTTCTTC.

V is TRBV29-1 and J is TRBJ2-2; the match to TRBD2 covers 10 bases. Trimming at V came to 6 bases and at J to 0 bases, leaving 4 bases not matched to a gene. The CDR3 sequence is 15 residues long. CDR1 and CDR2 from the germline V gene are SQVTM and ANQGSEA. Written as DNA, the CDR3 is TGCAGCGTCGCAACTAGCGGGACGAACACCGGGGAGCTGTTTTTT. Its translation: CSVATSGTNTGELFF.

V is TRBV24-1 and J is TRBJ1-2, with TRBD1 matching 10 bases. Germline CDR1 reads KGHDR; CDR2 reads SFDVKD. The CDR3 has 14 amino acids. Trimming cost V 3 bases and J 8 bases; bases outside gene matches: 5. The CDR3 spells CATSDHGTGAGYTF. DNA for the CDR3: TGTGCCACCAGTGATCACGGGACAGGGGCCGGCTACACCTTC.

The rearrangement links TRBV20-1 to TRBJ1-5; D is perhaps TRBD1 (6 bases). The V gene's germline CDR1 is DFQATT and CDR2 SNEGSKA (reference sequence). The CDR3 runs to 13 residues. Trimming cost V 4 bases and J 9 bases, with 16 bases left between them. CDR3 nucleotide sequence: TGCAGTGCTACCCCCGGACAGCTTATGCCCCAGCATTTT. Translation gives CSATPGQLMPQHF.

This rearrangement joins TRBV5-6 to TRBJ2-1, with TRBD2 matching 8 bases. Germline values: CDR1 SGHDT, CDR2 YYEEEE. The CDR3 spans 17 residues. J gave up 0 bases and V 3 bases, and 8 bases lay outside the gene matches. CDR3 loop: CASSSRRLASSYNEQFF. In nucleotides, the CDR3 is TGTGCCAGCAGCTCTAGGAGACTAGCGAGCTCCTACAATGAGCAGTTCTTC.

The rearrangement uses TRBV10-3 and TRBJ2-1; 8 bases are shared with TRBD2. The CDR3 consists of 15 residues. Trimming at V came to 2 bases and at J to 7 bases, leaving 7 bases not matched to a gene. CDR1 and CDR2 (germline): ENHRY, SYGVKD. The chain's CDR3 is CAISEITGGQNEQFF. The DNA of the CDR3 is TGTGCCATCAGTGAGATTACGGGGGGGCAAAATGAGCAGTTCTTC.

This clonotype came up many times. This chain joins TRBV3-1 and TRBJ1-1, with 7 bases identical to TRBD1. Trimming cost V 4 bases and J 7 bases; bases outside gene matches: 6. The germline gives CDR1 LGHDT, CDR2 YNNKEL (reference sequence). The CDR3 sequence is 13 residues long. CDR3 sequence: CASSPGQILEAFF. For the CDR3, the DNA is TGTGCCAGCAGCCCGGGACAGATCCTTGAAGCTTTCTTT.

The V and J genes are TRBV15 and TRBJ2-2, with 8 bases lining up with TRBD2. In germline, CDR1 is LNHNV, CDR2 YYDKDF (reference sequence). Trimming removed 5 bases from V and 0 bases from J; junction bases left unmatched: 5. The CDR3 covers 16 residues. The CDR3 spells CATSWSLAANTGELFF. The CDR3 nucleotides are TGTGCCACCAGCTGGTCACTAGCGGCGAACACCGGGGAGCTGTTTTTT. Supplemented by reference TRBV15 and TRBJ2-2, the full variable domain reads DAMVIQNPRYQVTQFGKPVTLSCSQTLNHNVMYWYQQKSSQAPKLLFHYYDKDFNNEADTPDNFQSRRPNTSFCFLDIRSPGLGDTAMYLCATSWSLAANTGELFFGEGSRLTVL.

Note on this clonotype: Compared with germline, one end of the junction differs, possibly owing to a read error. The chain combines TRBV28 with TRBJ1-5, with TRBD1 matching 9 bases. Germline loops: CDR1 MDHEN, CDR2 SYDVKM. The CDR3 totals 15 residues. CDR3: CACSFEQGAVQPQHF. CDR3 coding DNA: TGTGCCTGCAGTTTCGAACAGGGGGCCGTTCAGCCCCAGCATTTT.

The J gene is TRBJ1-1, the V gene TRBV6-6, with D perhaps TRBD1 (5 bases). V lost 7 bases, J lost 4 bases, and 10 bases lay in between. Germline values: CDR1 MNHNY, CDR2 SVGAGI (reference sequence). The CDR3 extends over 12 amino acids. The CDR3 loop reads CASTITGTEAFF. CDR3 sequence (DNA): TGTGCCAGCACCATTACAGGCACTGAAGCTTTCTTT.

V gene TRBV5-1 combines with J gene TRBJ2-1, with 10 bases identical to TRBD1. In germline, CDR1 is SGHRS, CDR2 YFSETQ. Trimming took 4 bases from V and 9 from J; bases not matched to a gene: 4. CDR3 length: 13 amino acids. Here the CDR3 reads CASSTGQGSEQFF. CDR3 coding DNA: TGCGCCAGCAGCACGGGACAGGGGAGTGAGCAGTTCTTC. Full variable domain (outside the CDR3, taken from reference TRBV5-1 and TRBJ2-1): KAGVTQTPRYLIKTRGQQVTLSCSPISGHRSVSWYQQTPGQGLQFLFEYFSETQRNKGNFPGRFSGRQFSNSRSEMNVSTLELGDSALYLCASSTGQGSEQFFGPGTRLTVL.

As to this clonotype: A much larger clone is a single base away; this may be a read error. As DNA, the CDR3 is TGTGCCAGCAGCTTGGCAGGGGATTGGGGGGCCCAGTACTTC. Amino acids: CASSLAGDWGAQYF. The genes are TRBV9 and TRBJ2-1; D could derive from TRBD1 or TRBD2 (6 bases each). The J call may be incorrect, as the DNA end agrees better with TRBJ2-5. This CDR3 is built from 14 residues. The germline V gene encodes CDR1 SGDLS and CDR2 YYNGEE.

This clonotype was seen many times. The chain links TRBV18 to TRBJ2-6; D possibly corresponds to TRBD2 (6 bases). Germline V gives CDR1 KGHSH, CDR2 LQKENI. V gave up 0 bases and J gave up 0 bases, with 6 bases separating them. The CDR3 loop spans 16 amino acids. The CDR3 sequence is CASSPPGGSGANVLTF. CDR3 coding DNA: TGTGCCAGCTCACCACCGGGGGGCTCTGGGGCCAACGTCCTGACTTTC.

This clonotype was found many times. This sequence joins TRBV12-3 or TRBV12-4 and TRBJ2-2; a possible D gene is TRBD2 (5 bases). The CDR3 is 13 residues long. V lost 3 bases, J lost 6 bases, and 8 bases lay in between. In DNA, the CDR3 is TGTGCCAGCAGTTTTAGGACTCCCGGGGAGCTGTTTTTT. Its protein is CASSFRTPGELFF.

The V and J genes are TRBV7-8 and TRBJ1-4; TRBD1 is a possible D gene (5 bases). CDR3 length: 15 amino acids. The germline V gene has CDR1 SGHVS and CDR2 FQNEAQ. V dropped 6 bases and J dropped 5 bases, with 16 bases sitting between them. For the CDR3, the DNA is TGTGCCAGCAGTTTAAGGGGATCTTCCAATGAAAAACTGTTTTTT. Protein sequence: CASSLRGSSNEKLFF.

This clonotype has just a few counts. This sequence joins TRBV29-1 and TRBJ1-1; no clear D gene. V gave up 4 bases and J gave up 6 bases, with 6 bases separating them. This CDR3 comprises 10 residues. CDR1 is SQVTM, CDR2 ANQGSEA, per germline. In nucleotides, the CDR3 is TGCAGCGTTGCCGGACCTGAAGCTTTCTTT. It specifies CSVAGPEAFF.

This clonotype was found many times. V gene TRBV14 combines with J gene TRBJ1-3; D is perhaps TRBD1 (5 bases). The CDR3 is made up of 13 amino acids. Trimming took 4 bases from V and 5 from J, leaving 9 bases between them. Looked up from germline, CDR1 is SGHDN and CDR2 is FVKESK. CDR3 loop: CASSPRGRNTIYF. The CDR3, as DNA: TGTGCCAGCAGCCCCCGGGGCCGAAACACCATATATTTT.

This clonotype is classed as medium-sized. The V and J genes are TRBV25-1 and TRBJ1-3; D possibly corresponds to TRBD1 (5 bases). The CDR3 totals 17 residues. In germline, CDR1 is MGHDK, CDR2 SYGVNS. V was shortened by 0 bases and J by 3 bases, with 15 bases between the two germline ends. CDR3 bases: TGTGCCAGCAGTGAATACATGGTCGGGAGGGGTGGAAACACCATATATTTT. It encodes CASSEYMVGRGGNTIYF.

V is TRBV6-8 and J is TRBJ2-7; tentatively, D is TRBD2 (6 bases). CDR1 and CDR2 from the germline V gene are MNHGY and SAAAGT. The CDR3 runs 13 residues. Trimming pared 6 bases from V and 7 bases from J, leaving 16 bases between. The CDR3 reads CASREPRDVEQYF. In DNA form, the CDR3 reads TGTGCCAGCAGGGAACCGCGGGACGTAGAGCAGTACTTC.

The CDR3 bases are TGTGCCAGCAGCTTGGCGGGCTTCCAAAATCAGCCCCAGTACTTC. It is translated as CASSLAGFQNQPQYF. The chain is built from TRBV5-6 and TRBJ2-5; D is uncertain. This CDR3 is built from 15 residues. Deletions cut 0 bases from V and 9 bases from J, with 18 bases between. The germline CDR1 and CDR2 sequences are SGHDT and YYEEEE. The whole variable domain, remainder taken from reference TRBV5-6 and TRBJ2-5, is DAGVTQSPTHLIKTRGQQVTLRCSPKSGHDTVSWYQQALGQGPQFIFQYYEEEERQRGNFPDRFSGHQFPNYSSELNVNALLLGDSALYLCASSLAGFQNQPQYFGPGTRLLVL.

As concerns this clonotype: One end of the junction is discordant with germline, which a read error may explain. This chain uses TRBV2 with TRBJ2-1, with TRBD1 matching over 9 bases. The CDR3 is 16 amino acids. Germline V gene lookup returns CDR1 SNHLY and CDR2 FYNNEI. The CDR3 sequence is CASRARTGALSNERFF. CDR3 bases: TGTGCCAGCAGGGCAAGGACAGGGGCCTTAAGCAATGAGCGGTTCTTC. The full variable domain, its missing parts supplied by reference TRBV2 and TRBJ2-1, is EPEVTQTPSHQVTQMGQEVILRCVPISNHLYFYWYRQILGQKVEFLVSFYNNEISEKSEIFDDQFSVERPDGSNFTLKIRSTKLEDSAMYFCASRARTGALSNERFFGPGTRLTVL.